A single sample gave rise to the 3 T cell receptor beta chains below, sequenced in a study of T cells in Graves' hyperthyroidism and ophthalmopathy. The investigators amplified TCR beta CDR3 regions from RNA transcripts. A first-round RT-PCR of the TCR CDR3 used the HTBI primer set. TCRdb re-derived calls from the multiplex PCR reads in MiXCR, one entry per CDR3 protein. The top ten clones hold 12% to 15% of a sample with around 450,000 distinct CDR3 sequences, 15% to 17% of them seen once. The source material was blood. Receptors were obtained from a woman aged 18 to 35 with Graves' hyperthyroidism.

This clonotype was seen at least ten times. The chain combines TRBV5-1 with TRBJ2-7; the D gene is possibly TRBD2 (6 bases). The V gene's germline CDR1 is SGHRS and CDR2 YFSETQ. V lost 5 bases and J 4 bases, leaving 13 bases between the germline ends. CDR3 length equals 13 residues. CDR3 loop: CASSSDGGYEQYF. In DNA, the CDR3 is TGCGCCAGCAGTTCGGACGGGGGATACGAGCAGTACTTC.

This clonotype was counted many times. The chain's CDR3 is CASSVYRGGNEQFF. DNA of the CDR3: TGTGCCAGCAGTGTATATCGGGGTGGCAATGAGCAGTTCTTC. The genes are TRBV2 and TRBJ2-1; D is perhaps TRBD2 (5 bases). V lost 4 bases to trimming and J lost 6 bases, with 13 bases between them. The CDR3 totals 14 residues. Germline CDR1 reads SNHLY; CDR2 reads FYNNEI.

The chain uses TRBV27 and TRBJ1-2; no definite D call. Germline V CDR1 and CDR2: MNHEY, SMNVEV (reference sequence). The CDR3 loop spans 13 amino acids. Trimming cost V 3 bases and J 4 bases, with 9 bases left between them. The CDR3 sequence: CASSFSVLYGYTF. CDR3 bases: TGTGCCAGCAGTTTCTCAGTGCTCTATGGCTACACCTTC.